The next 28 T cell receptor beta chains were all read from a single sample in a study of blood T cell repertoires in COVID-19 (TCRdb year 2020). Library method: the immunoSEQ multiplex PCR assay. TCRdb took this table from immuneACCESS and kept in-frame rearrangements with V and J called. Such tables lack part of the clones; where checked against another copy, unresolved V genes explain under half of the gap, and the rest is unexplained. The sample contains roughly 320,000 clones, approximately 90% of them found a single time. Clones ranked in the top ten supply about 4% of the sample. The specimen sequenced was PBMCs or T cells enriched from blood (not recorded which). The receptor set was obtained from a woman in her twenties or thirties who had been exposed to COVID-19.

This chain joins TRBV30 and TRBJ1-2; 7 bases map to TRBD1. The CDR3 runs 15 residues. Trimming at V came to 6 bases and at J to 7 bases, leaving 17 bases not matched to a gene. Germline loops: CDR1 GTSNPN, CDR2 SVGIG (reference sequence). In nucleotides, the CDR3 is TGTGCCTGCACATCGGACAGGCCCTTCAGGAGTGGCTACACCTTC. This gives the protein CACTSDRPFRSGYTF.

The V gene is TRBV5-6, the J gene TRBJ1-6, with 9 nucleotides matching TRBD1. J lost 9 bases, V lost 0 bases, and 10 bases had no gene match. The germline gives CDR1 SGHDT, CDR2 YYEEEE. The CDR3 covers 17 residues. The CDR3 here is CASSLGAGTGFSSPLHF. CDR3 coding DNA: TGTGCCAGCAGCTTGGGGGCTGGGACAGGGTTTAGTTCACCCCTCCACTTT.

The chain employs TRBV30 and TRBJ1-5; the D gene is possibly TRBD1 (5 bases). This CDR3 has 15 amino acids. The V end lost 2 bases, the J end lost 0 bases, and 11 bases lay between the germline ends. Germline CDR1 and CDR2: GTSNPN and SVGIG (reference sequence). This CDR3 reads CAWSRPGISNQPQHF. The CDR3 DNA sequence: TGTGCCTGGAGTCGCCCAGGGATTAGCAATCAGCCCCAGCATTTT.

The chain carries TRBV5-4 and TRBJ1-4; 7 bases line up with TRBD1. Germline V lookup: CDR1 SGHNT, CDR2 YYREEE (reference sequence). The V and J ends lost 3 bases and 4 bases, in that order; junction bases with no gene match: 6. This CDR3 contains 15 residues. The CDR3 DNA reads TGTGCCAGCAGCTCGCGGACAGGAGTTAATGAAAAACTGTTTTTT. Encoded protein: CASSSRTGVNEKLFF.

The chain combines TRBV27 with TRBJ2-3; TRBD2 agrees at 9 bases. CDR3 size: 16 residues. Per germline, CDR1 MNHEY and CDR2 SMNVEV (reference sequence). After removal of 5 bases from V and 3 bases from J, the junction contained 9 bases not matched to a gene. The CDR3 DNA is TGTGCCAGCAGTCGCCCATTGCGGGGGGGTACAGATACGCAGTATTTT. This encodes CASSRPLRGGTDTQYF.

This chain connects TRBV4-3 to TRBJ1-6, with D perhaps matching TRBD1 (5 bases). The length of the CDR3 is 18 residues. Trimming removed 0 bases from V and 2 bases from J, with 14 bases in between. Germline CDR1 reads LGHNA; CDR2 reads YSLEER. The CDR3 DNA reads as TGCGCCAGCAGCCAAGACAGGGAAAGAATCCCCTATAATTCACCCCTCCACTTT. It specifies CASSQDRERIPYNSPLHF.

Turning to this clone: Other DNA sequences in this sample translate to the same CDR3. The J gene is TRBJ1-3, the V gene TRBV5-1; D remains unclear. Trimming stripped 4 bases from V and 4 bases from J, with 9 bases between. The CDR3 loop spans 13 amino acids. Germline assignment: CDR1 SGHRS and CDR2 YFSETQ. The CDR3 loop is CASSRDSGNTIYF. The CDR3 DNA reads as TGCGCCAGCAGCCGGGATTCAGGAAACACCATATATTTT.

The table lists this clone with a count of one. This rearrangement joins TRBV7-9 to TRBJ2-5; unclear D gene. Germline V gene lookup returns CDR1 SEHNR and CDR2 FQNEAQ (reference sequence). The length of the CDR3 is 12 residues. The V gene lost 2 bases and the J gene lost 7 bases, with 8 bases spanning the gap. Here the CDR3 reads CASSLQLRTQYF. In DNA, the CDR3 is TGTGCCAGCAGCTTACAACTGCGGACCCAGTACTTC.

The J gene is TRBJ1-6, the V gene TRBV3-1 (or the pseudogene TRBV3-2); no clear D gene. V lost 4 bases to trimming and J lost 9 bases, with 16 bases between them. The CDR3 is 15 amino acids. Germline V gene lookup returns CDR1 LGHDT and CDR2 YNNKEL (reference sequence). The CDR3 DNA sequence: TGTGCCAGCAGCCCTGTGAGGGATCGTGGTTCACCCCTCCACTTT. This translates into CASSPVRDRGSPLHF.

The V gene is TRBV15, the J gene TRBJ2-1, with TRBD2 identical over 12 bases. Germline CDR1 is LNHNV and CDR2 is YYDKDF (reference sequence). This CDR3 is built from 15 residues. With 0 bases clipped from V and 7 bases from J, the junction kept 1 base outside the gene matches. This CDR3 reads CATSRETSGGNEQFF. DNA of the CDR3: TGTGCCACCAGCAGAGAGACTAGCGGGGGAAATGAGCAGTTCTTC. The full variable domain, rest sourced from reference TRBV15 and TRBJ2-1, is DAMVIQNPRYQVTQFGKPVTLSCSQTLNHNVMYWYQQKSSQAPKLLFHYYDKDFNNEADTPDNFQSRRPNTSFCFLDIRSPGLGDTAMYLCATSRETSGGNEQFFGPGTRLTVL.

The V and J genes are TRBV28 and TRBJ1-2, with D maybe TRBD1 (5 bases). Germline V gene lookup returns CDR1 MDHEN and CDR2 SYDVKM. V gave up 3 bases and J gave up 5 bases, with 10 bases separating them. The CDR3 consists of 13 residues. Here the CDR3 reads CASSLGPRYGYTF. The DNA of the CDR3 is TGTGCCAGCAGTTTGGGGCCTAGGTATGGCTACACCTTC.

This chain joins TRBV7-2 and TRBJ2-2; 8 positions agree with TRBD1. V shed 3 bases and J 7 bases; nucleotides not matched to a gene: 7. The germline V gene has CDR1 SGHTA and CDR2 FQGNSA. This CDR3 has 15 residues. In DNA form, the CDR3 reads TGTGCCAGCAGCTTGCGGACAGGGTTCGGCGGGGAGCTGTTTTTT. It yields the protein CASSLRTGFGGELFF.

This clone occurred once. This chain joins TRBV4-1 and TRBJ1-2; 8 bases match TRBD1. This CDR3 contains 15 residues. Germline assignment: CDR1 MGHRA and CDR2 YSYEKL. With V trimmed by 3 bases and J by 2 bases, 5 bases remained unmatched. The CDR3 bases are TGCGCCAGCAGCCAGCGGACAGGGAGGAACTATGGCTACACCTTC. Amino acids: CASSQRTGRNYGYTF.

The genes are TRBV7-7 and TRBJ2-5; 10 bases are a match to TRBD2. J lost 3 bases, V lost 1 base, and 5 bases had no gene match. Germline lookup yields CDR1 SSHAT and CDR2 FNYEAQ (reference sequence). The CDR3 runs to 16 residues. The CDR3 coding sequence is TGTGCCAGCAGCTTAGTCGAGCGGGGGGGAAAAGAGACCCAGTACTTC. This gives the protein CASSLVERGGKETQYF.

The chain has TRBV19 and TRBJ1-1; D perhaps matches TRBD1 (6 bases). CDR1 is LNHDA and CDR2 is SQIVND in the germline V gene (reference sequence). The CDR3 spans 16 residues. V was cut by 5 bases and J by 1 base, with 17 bases left in between. The CDR3 DNA sequence: TGTGCCAGTAGTTTGGGGGCTTTGGTACGGAACACTGAAGCTTTCTTT. Encoded protein: CASSLGALVRNTEAFF.

This clone was observed once. The chain employs TRBV12-5 and TRBJ1-2; D unresolved. The CDR3 consists of 14 residues. The ends were cut back, 1 base at V and 4 bases at J, with 10 bases in the middle. The V gene's germline CDR1 is LGHNT and CDR2 FRNRAP. CDR3 residues: CASGLGSFIYGYTF. The CDR3, as DNA: TGTGCTAGTGGTTTGGGCAGTTTCATCTATGGCTACACCTTC.

The chain joins TRBV4-1 to TRBJ2-1; 10 bases agree with TRBD2. The V segment lost 1 base and the J segment 4 bases; nucleotides outside the gene matches: 4. The CDR3 length is 16 residues. Per germline, CDR1 MGHRA and CDR2 YSYEKL. The CDR3 reads CASSQATSGVYNEQFF. The CDR3 coding sequence is TGCGCCAGCAGCCAAGCAACTAGCGGGGTATACAATGAGCAGTTCTTC.

The chain employs TRBV13 and TRBJ1-1, with D uncertain. The CDR3 sequence is 12 residues long. From germline, CDR1 is PRHDT and CDR2 FYEKMQ (reference sequence). Trimming stripped 3 bases from V and 6 bases from J, with 8 bases between. The CDR3: CASSFSTAEAFF. DNA of the CDR3: TGTGCCAGCAGCTTTTCCACTGCTGAAGCTTTCTTT.

V usage is TRBV6-2 or TRBV6-3 and J usage is TRBJ2-7; 7 bases map to TRBD2. CDR1 is MNHEY, CDR2 SVGEGT, per germline. The CDR3 totals 14 residues. The junction had 10 bases not matched to a gene; V was cut back by 5 bases and J by 6 bases. The CDR3 sequence: CASSPSGTAGEQYF. In DNA, the CDR3 is TGTGCCAGCAGTCCGAGCGGGACCGCGGGCGAGCAGTACTTC.

V is TRBV28 and J is TRBJ2-7; D unclear. Germline V gene sequence: CDR1 MDHEN, CDR2 SYDVKM. Between the trimmed V and J ends, which lost 4 bases and 5 bases, there was a span of 15 bases. The CDR3 covers 14 residues. CDR3 in DNA: TGTGCCAGCAGTTCTCCCCGGGTTGGCCACGAGCAGTACTTC. Translation gives CASSSPRVGHEQYF.

The rearrangement links TRBV24-1 to TRBJ1-1; D gene ambiguous. CDR3 length: 13 amino acids. V was shortened by 2 bases and J by 6 bases, with 9 bases between the two germline ends. Per germline, CDR1 KGHDR and CDR2 SFDVKD. CDR3 sequence reads: CATSDWREAEAFF. The CDR3 nucleotides are TGTGCCACCAGTGATTGGAGAGAAGCTGAAGCTTTCTTT.

This chain joins TRBV5-4 and TRBJ1-1; perhaps TRBD1 as D (6 bases). This CDR3 contains 16 residues. Deletions cut 0 bases from V and 3 bases from J, with 15 bases between. CDR1 is SGHNT, CDR2 YYREEE, per germline (reference sequence). CDR3 amino acids: CASSLVFRGGDTEAFF. The CDR3 DNA sequence: TGTGCCAGCAGCTTGGTTTTCAGGGGAGGGGACACTGAAGCTTTCTTT.

Concerning this clone itself: The sample has other DNA sequences that encode this CDR3 too. The CDR3 DNA is TGTGCCAGCAGCCAAGGCGGGACAGCTAACTATGGCTACACCTTC. This codes for CASSQGGTANYGYTF. V is TRBV3-1 (or the pseudogene TRBV3-2) and J is TRBJ1-2; 7 bases match TRBD1. There are 15 residues in the CDR3. Germline CDR1 is LGHDT and CDR2 is YNNKEL (reference sequence). The J segment lost 0 bases and the V segment lost 1 base, leaving 2 bases of the junction unmatched.

The V gene is TRBV5-1, the J gene TRBJ1-1; 8 positions match TRBD1. V lost 4 bases and J lost 9; bases outside the gene matches: 11. The CDR3 runs to 14 residues. Germline lookup yields CDR1 SGHRS and CDR2 YFSETQ. The CDR3 DNA reads TGCGCCAGCAGCCAAACAAATATCAGGGGGCAAGCTTTCTTT. Translating it yields CASSQTNIRGQAFF. Based on the CDR3 plus reference TRBV5-1 and TRBJ1-1, the full variable domain is KAGVTQTPRYLIKTRGQQVTLSCSPISGHRSVSWYQQTPGQGLQFLFEYFSETQRNKGNFPGRFSGRQFSNSRSEMNVSTLELGDSALYLCASSQTNIRGQAFFGQGTRLTVV.

V and J are TRBV5-1 and TRBJ1-5, with 9 bases lining up with TRBD1. The CDR3 runs 15 residues. J gave up 5 bases and V 3 bases, and 6 bases lay outside the gene matches. CDR1 is SGHRS, CDR2 YFSETQ, per germline. The CDR3 spells CASSWTGEGYQPQHF. The CDR3 DNA is TGCGCCAGCAGCTGGACAGGGGAAGGATATCAGCCCCAGCATTTT.

This chain joins TRBV11-2 and TRBJ2-7, with 11 bases matching TRBD1. Germline CDR1 is SGHAT and CDR2 is FQNNGV. This CDR3 is 15 amino acids long. J was trimmed by 4 bases and V by 3 bases; bases with no gene match: 5. Here the CDR3 reads CASSFTGTGGYEQYF. For the CDR3, the DNA is TGTGCCAGCAGCTTTACTGGGACAGGGGGTTACGAGCAGTACTTC.

The V gene is TRBV6-1, the J gene TRBJ2-6; a possible D gene is TRBD1 (7 bases). Germline CDR1 and CDR2: MNHNS and SASEGT. The CDR3 has 20 residues. Trimming left V 3 bases short and J 0 bases short, with 21 bases between. The CDR3 bases are TGTGCCAGCAGTGAGGAGGGGACAGCTTCCCTTTTCTCTGGGGCCAACGTCCTGACTTTC. Protein product: CASSEEGTASLFSGANVLTF.

The CDR3 DNA is TGTGCCTGGAGTGCAACAGGGGGGACTGAAGCTTTCTTT. Amino acid sequence: CAWSATGGTEAFF. The rearrangement joins TRBV30 to TRBJ1-1, with TRBD1 matching 8 bases. The germline V gene has CDR1 GTSNPN and CDR2 SVGIG (reference sequence). The CDR3 is 13 amino acids. J was trimmed by 5 bases and V by 1 base; bases with no gene match: 3.